Presented here are 27 T cell receptor beta chains from one specimen sequenced in a study of response to subunit inactivated influenza vaccine. TCRdb reanalysed the RT-PCR reads using MiXCR and keeps one entry per CDR3 protein. Among around 470,000 distinct CDR3 sequences listed, 6.5% to 8% were seen once. Sequencing was performed on PBMCs from blood, taken approximately 25 months after vaccination. The receptors shown here come from a man between 50 and 75 years old who received an inactivated influenza vaccine.

In its sample, this clonotype was seen many times. This chain links TRBV7-2 with TRBJ1-1; D is ambiguous. The CDR3 loop spans 15 amino acids. Germline loops: CDR1 SGHTA, CDR2 FQGNSA. Trimming took off 2 bases at V and 1 base at J, with 11 bases between the two ends. The CDR3 nucleotides read TGTGCCAGCAGCTTACGAAGGAGCCAGAACACTGAAGCTTTCTTT. Its protein is CASSLRRSQNTEAFF.

This clonotype was seen ten or more times. The chain joins TRBV11-2 to TRBJ2-1, with 10 positions matching TRBD2. Germline V gene data show CDR1 as SGHAT and CDR2 as FQNNGV. V gave up 0 bases and J gave up 6 bases; unmatched junction bases: 5. The CDR3 has 16 amino acids. The DNA for the CDR3 is TGTGCCAGCAGCTTAGAGTTCCGGACTAGCGGCAATGAGCAGTTCTTC. It specifies CASSLEFRTSGNEQFF. Combining the CDR3 with reference TRBV11-2 and TRBJ2-1 gives the whole variable domain EAGVAQSPRYKIIEKRQSVAFWCNPISGHATLYWYQQILGQGPKLLIQFQNNGVVDDSQLPKDRFSAERLKGVDSTLKIQPAKLEDSAVYLCASSLEFRTSGNEQFFGPGTRLTVL.

The CDR3, as DNA: TGCGCCAGCAGCCAAGATCGCGGGGGGTTCTACGAGCAGTACTTC. Encoded protein: CASSQDRGGFYEQYF. The V and J genes are TRBV4-3 and TRBJ2-7, with 8 bases that match TRBD2. Per germline, CDR1 LGHNA and CDR2 YSLEER. The CDR3 is 15 amino acids. V dropped 0 bases and J dropped 3; count of bases not matched to a gene: 4.

At least ten counts were recorded for this clonotype. The V gene is TRBV27, the J gene TRBJ2-5; no firm D call. The CDR3 is 13 residues long. V was shortened by 2 bases and J by 6 bases, with 10 bases between the two germline ends. Germline loops: CDR1 MNHEY, CDR2 SMNVEV (reference sequence). Here the CDR3 DNA reads TGTGCCAGCAGTTTAGGCTCCAGGAAGACCCAGTACTTC. Translated, it gives CASSLGSRKTQYF.

This clonotype was seen only a few times. The chain has TRBV12-3 or TRBV12-4 and TRBJ2-1; 8 bases are shared with TRBD1. V lost 7 bases and J lost 4; bases outside the gene matches: 3. The CDR3 extends over 13 amino acids. As DNA, the CDR3 is TGTGCCAGCAAACGGGACAGGTACAATGAGCAGTTCTTC. It is translated as CASKRDRYNEQFF.

This chain uses TRBV5-1 with TRBJ1-3, with D tentatively TRBD1 (5 bases). CDR3 length equals 15 residues. The germline CDR1 and CDR2 sequences are SGHRS and YFSETQ. V lost 1 base and J lost 4, with 12 bases in between. The CDR3 DNA is TGCGCCAGCAGCTTGAATCCGGGGCTGGGAAACACCATATATTTT. Residues: CASSLNPGLGNTIYF.

This clonotype came up many times. V and J are TRBV28 and TRBJ2-3; 12 bases line up with TRBD1. CDR1 and CDR2 from the germline V gene are MDHEN and SYDVKM. With V trimmed by 4 bases and J by 4 bases, 6 bases remained unmatched. This CDR3 is built from 16 residues. The CDR3 DNA is TGTGCCAGCAGTTACCCCGGGACAGGGGGCGCAGATACGCAGTATTTT. Protein product: CASSYPGTGGADTQYF.

The table lists this clonotype with a few counts. V is TRBV6-5 and J is TRBJ1-5; no clear D gene. Germline CDR1 and CDR2: MNHEY and SVGAGI. The germline V and J ends were trimmed by 4 bases and 2 bases, with 9 bases remaining between them. This CDR3 contains 14 residues. CDR3 sequence reads: CASSSTFRNQPQHF. The CDR3 bases are TGTGCCAGCAGTTCGACTTTCCGCAATCAGCCCCAGCATTTT.

In this sample, this clonotype turned up many times. The rearrangement joins TRBV12-3 or TRBV12-4 to TRBJ1-5; D is ambiguous. This CDR3 is built from 14 residues. The V and J ends lost 1 base and 3 bases respectively, with 7 bases between them. CDR3 nucleotide sequence: TGTGCCAGCAGTTTAGGCCGGATCAATCAGCCCCAGCATTTT. It translates to CASSLGRINQPQHF.

This clonotype was found many times. The gene calls are TRBV20-1 and TRBJ2-7; tentatively, D is TRBD2 (6 bases). This CDR3 contains 14 residues. Deletions cut 4 bases from V and 4 bases from J, with 17 bases between. Germline V gene data show CDR1 as DFQATT and CDR2 as SNEGSKA (reference sequence). CDR3 in amino acids: CSAKARGRQYEQYF. CDR3 in DNA: TGCAGTGCTAAGGCCCGGGGGAGGCAATACGAGCAGTACTTC.

This clonotype was counted ten times or more. This sequence joins TRBV20-1 and TRBJ1-6, with D perhaps matching TRBD1 (6 bases). Trimming removed 0 bases from V and 10 bases from J, with 13 bases in between. This CDR3 comprises 14 residues. Per germline, CDR1 DFQATT and CDR2 SNEGSKA (reference sequence). The CDR3, as DNA: TGCAGTGCTAGAGATGCCAGGGGTGGCTCACCCCTCCACTTT. Its translation is CSARDARGGSPLHF.

In its sample, this clonotype was seen a few times. This sequence joins TRBV15 and TRBJ1-1; D is unresolved. The V and J ends lost 5 bases and 0 bases respectively, with 7 bases between them. Per the germline V gene, CDR1 is LNHNV and CDR2 is YYDKDF (reference sequence). The CDR3 covers 13 residues. CDR3 coding DNA: TGTGCCACCAGCCAGTTCATGAACACTGAAGCTTTCTTT. Translating gives CATSQFMNTEAFF. Complete variable domain (other parts from reference TRBV15 and TRBJ1-1): DAMVIQNPRYQVTQFGKPVTLSCSQTLNHNVMYWYQQKSSQAPKLLFHYYDKDFNNEADTPDNFQSRRPNTSFCFLDIRSPGLGDTAMYLCATSQFMNTEAFFGQGTRLTVV.

V gene TRBV4-3 combines with J gene TRBJ1-3; D perhaps matches TRBD1 (5 bases). V lost 0 bases to trimming and J lost 0 bases, with 15 bases between them. In germline, CDR1 is LGHNA, CDR2 YSLEER. The CDR3 loop spans 18 amino acids. CDR3 amino acids: CASSQDLGDPYSGNTIYF. The CDR3 DNA reads as TGCGCCAGCAGCCAAGATTTGGGGGACCCATACTCTGGAAACACCATATATTTT.

This clonotype has only a few counts. The gene calls are TRBV14 and TRBJ2-7, with 9 bases that match TRBD2. Germline CDR1 and CDR2: SGHDN and FVKESK. This CDR3 is built from 14 residues. Trimming at V came to 3 bases and at J to 4 bases, leaving 4 bases not matched to a gene. In DNA, the CDR3 is TGTGCCAGCAGCCAGCTAGCGGGGATTTACGAGCAGTACTTC. It encodes CASSQLAGIYEQYF.

This rearrangement joins TRBV20-1 to TRBJ2-1; unclear D gene. V lost 3 bases and J 10 bases, leaving 13 bases between the germline ends. CDR1 DFQATT and CDR2 SNEGSKA come from the germline V gene (reference sequence). The CDR3 is made up of 12 amino acids. In DNA, the CDR3 is TGCAGTGCTAGCCCCACAATGAGCGAGCAGTTCTTC. Encoded protein: CSASPTMSEQFF.

This clonotype was recorded a few times. The V and J genes are TRBV6-5 and TRBJ2-1; 8 bases are a match to TRBD2. The germline gives CDR1 MNHEY, CDR2 SVGAGI. The J segment lost 7 bases and the V segment lost 2 bases, leaving 7 bases of the junction unmatched. The CDR3 spans 15 residues. DNA of the CDR3: TGTGCCAGCAGTTACGACGGGAGGGCCTCTAATGAGCAGTTCTTC. Its translation: CASSYDGRASNEQFF.

This clonotype was observed a handful of times. V and J are TRBV5-1 and TRBJ1-2; 7 nucleotides agree with TRBD1. The CDR3 spans 17 residues. Trimming at V came to 4 bases and at J to 0 bases, leaving 12 bases not matched to a gene. Per germline, CDR1 SGHRS and CDR2 YFSETQ. Written as DNA, the CDR3 is TGCGCCAGCAGCAAGACAGGGAGTGGAAGAACTAACTATGGCTACACCTTC. Translating gives CASSKTGSGRTNYGYTF.

This clonotype has a handful of counts. The rearrangement uses TRBV5-1 and TRBJ2-3; weak D call: TRBD2 (5 bases). V was shortened by 0 bases and J by 2 bases, with 13 bases between the two germline ends. CDR3 length equals 16 residues. The germline CDR1 and CDR2 sequences are SGHRS and YFSETQ. DNA of the CDR3: TGCGCCAGCAGCTTGGCCGTACGGACTTCCACAGATACGCAGTATTTT. Residues: CASSLAVRTSTDTQYF.

The chain joins TRBV28 to TRBJ2-5; possibly TRBD1 for D (6 bases). Per germline, CDR1 MDHEN and CDR2 SYDVKM. Deletions cut 1 base from V and 3 bases from J, with 15 bases between. This CDR3 comprises 16 residues. This CDR3 reads CASSLSGHLVEETQYF. The CDR3, as DNA: TGTGCCAGCAGTTTATCGGGACACCTAGTAGAAGAGACCCAGTACTTC. Drawing the rest from reference TRBV28 and TRBJ2-5, the complete variable domain is DVKVTQSSRYLVKRTGEKVFLECVQDMDHENMFWYRQDPGLGLRLIYFSYDVKMKEKGDIPEGYSVSREKKERFSLILESASTNQTSMYLCASSLSGHLVEETQYFGPGTRLLVL.

The chain carries TRBV7-9 and TRBJ2-2, with no clear D. CDR1 is SEHNR, CDR2 FQNEAQ, per germline (reference sequence). Trimming removed 2 bases at V and 6 bases at J, with 7 bases between. The length of the CDR3 is 13 residues. As DNA, the CDR3 is TGTGCCAGCAGCTTATCCGATCCCGGGGAGCTGTTTTTT. Protein: CASSLSDPGELFF.

The V and J genes are TRBV3-1 and TRBJ2-3; D uncertain. V lost 4 bases to trimming and J lost 5 bases, with 13 bases between them. The length of the CDR3 is 14 residues. Germline values: CDR1 LGHDT, CDR2 YNNKEL (reference sequence). CDR3 loop: CASSRQPQVDTQYF. The CDR3, as DNA: TGTGCCAGCAGCCGCCAGCCCCAGGTAGATACGCAGTATTTT.

CDR3 protein: CASTYVPGGTQIQYF. In DNA, the CDR3 is TGTGCCAGCACGTACGTTCCGGGGGGTACGCAGATCCAGTACTTC. This chain joins TRBV12-3 or TRBV12-4 and TRBJ2-5; TRBD2 matches 7 bases. V shed 7 bases and J 10 bases; nucleotides not matched to a gene: 18. The CDR3 covers 15 residues.

This clonotype was observed many times. V usage is TRBV12-3 or TRBV12-4 and J usage is TRBJ2-1; maybe TRBD1 (5 bases). Trimming removed 3 bases from V and 5 bases from J, with 11 bases in between. The CDR3 has 14 residues. This CDR3 is CASSFRTKDNEQFF. The CDR3 nucleotides read TGTGCCAGCAGTTTCAGGACAAAGGACAATGAGCAGTTCTTC.

This chain links TRBV18 with TRBJ2-2; 11 bases agree with TRBD2. Trimming took 1 base from V and 3 from J; bases not matched to a gene: 4. This CDR3 contains 17 residues. CDR1 is KGHSH, CDR2 LQKENI, per germline. The CDR3 spells CASSPRRTSGYTGELFF. The CDR3 DNA follows: TGTGCCAGCTCACCACGAAGGACTAGCGGGTACACCGGGGAGCTGTTTTTT.

This clonotype appeared many times. V gene TRBV12-3 or TRBV12-4 combines with J gene TRBJ2-3; the match to TRBD1 covers 9 bases. V shed 7 bases and J 5 bases; nucleotides not matched to a gene: 13. The CDR3 runs 16 residues. CDR3 in DNA: TGTGCCAGCACCCCCCGTGGTCGGACAGGGGTAGATACGCAGTATTTT. The encoded protein is CASTPRGRTGVDTQYF.

This clonotype has ten or more counts. The chain recombines TRBV12-3 or TRBV12-4 with TRBJ1-5; TRBD1 agrees at 9 bases. The CDR3 is made up of 16 amino acids. V was clipped by 6 bases and J by 7 bases; unmatched bases: 13. This CDR3 is CASSTEYLTGGQPQHF. The CDR3 DNA sequence: TGTGCCAGCAGCACCGAATATCTGACAGGGGGACAGCCCCAGCATTTT.

This clonotype came up many times. The chain carries TRBV20-1 and TRBJ1-1, with a possible D match to TRBD1 (6 bases). Germline loops: CDR1 DFQATT, CDR2 SNEGSKA (reference sequence). V was shortened by 1 base and J by 5 bases, with 14 bases between the two germline ends. The CDR3 totals 14 residues. CDR3 amino acids: CSARAGGSGTEAFF. CDR3 in DNA: TGCAGTGCTAGAGCGGGGGGCTCAGGGACTGAAGCTTTCTTT.